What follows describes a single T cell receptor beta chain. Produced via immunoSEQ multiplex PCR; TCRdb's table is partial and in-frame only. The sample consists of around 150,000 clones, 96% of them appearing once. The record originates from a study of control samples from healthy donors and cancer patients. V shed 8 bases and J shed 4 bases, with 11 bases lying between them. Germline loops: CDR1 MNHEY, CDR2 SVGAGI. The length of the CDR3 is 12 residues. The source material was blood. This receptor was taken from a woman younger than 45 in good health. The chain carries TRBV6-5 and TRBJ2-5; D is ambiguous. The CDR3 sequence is CASRPSRETQYF. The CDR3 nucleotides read TGTGCCAGCCGTCCCTCCCGAGAGACCCAGTACTTC.